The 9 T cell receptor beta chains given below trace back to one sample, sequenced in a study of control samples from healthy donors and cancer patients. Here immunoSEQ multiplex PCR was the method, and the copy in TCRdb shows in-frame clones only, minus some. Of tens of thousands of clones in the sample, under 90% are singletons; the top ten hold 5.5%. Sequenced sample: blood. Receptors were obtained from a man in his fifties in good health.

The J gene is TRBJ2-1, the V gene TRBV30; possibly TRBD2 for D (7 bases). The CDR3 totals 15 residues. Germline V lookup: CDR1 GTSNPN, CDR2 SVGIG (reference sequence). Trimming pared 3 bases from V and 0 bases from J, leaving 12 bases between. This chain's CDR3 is CAWRWGGYSYNEQFF. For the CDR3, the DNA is TGTGCCTGGAGGTGGGGGGGCTACTCCTACAATGAGCAGTTCTTC.

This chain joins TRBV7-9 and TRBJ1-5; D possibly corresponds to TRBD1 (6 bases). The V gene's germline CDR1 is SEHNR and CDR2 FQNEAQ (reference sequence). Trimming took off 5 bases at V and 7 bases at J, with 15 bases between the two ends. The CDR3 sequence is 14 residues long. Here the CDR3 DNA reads TGTGCCAGCAGCGCTTCGACAGGACGACAGCCCCAGCATTTT. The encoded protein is CASSASTGRQPQHF.

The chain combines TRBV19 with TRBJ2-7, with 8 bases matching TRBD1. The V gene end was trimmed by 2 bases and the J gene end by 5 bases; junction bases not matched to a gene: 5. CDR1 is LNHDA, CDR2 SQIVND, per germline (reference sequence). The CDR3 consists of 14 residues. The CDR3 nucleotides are TGTGCCAGTAGTATATCCGACAGGGGCGACGAGCAGTACTTC. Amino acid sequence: CASSISDRGDEQYF.

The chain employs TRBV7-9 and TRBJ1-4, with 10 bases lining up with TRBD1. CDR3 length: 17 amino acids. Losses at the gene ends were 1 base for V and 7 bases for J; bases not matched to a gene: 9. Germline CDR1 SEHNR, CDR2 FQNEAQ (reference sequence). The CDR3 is CASSLGQETGGTEKLFF. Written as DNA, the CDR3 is TGTGCCAGCAGCTTAGGTCAGGAGACAGGGGGCACTGAAAAACTGTTTTTT.

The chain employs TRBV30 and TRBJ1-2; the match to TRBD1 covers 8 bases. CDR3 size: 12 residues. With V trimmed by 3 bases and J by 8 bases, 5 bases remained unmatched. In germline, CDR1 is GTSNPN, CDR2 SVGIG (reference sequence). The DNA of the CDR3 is TGTGCCTGGAGGAAACAGGGGGTGGGCTACACCTTC. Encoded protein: CAWRKQGVGYTF.

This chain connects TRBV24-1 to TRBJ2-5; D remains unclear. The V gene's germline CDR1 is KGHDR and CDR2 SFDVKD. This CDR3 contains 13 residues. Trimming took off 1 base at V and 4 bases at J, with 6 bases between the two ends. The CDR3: CATSDLRGETQYF. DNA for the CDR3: TGTGCCACCAGTGATTTACGAGGAGAGACCCAGTACTTC.

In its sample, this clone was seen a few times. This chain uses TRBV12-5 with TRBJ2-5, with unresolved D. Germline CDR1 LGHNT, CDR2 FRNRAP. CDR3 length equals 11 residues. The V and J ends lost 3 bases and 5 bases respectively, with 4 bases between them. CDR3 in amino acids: CASGFKETQYF. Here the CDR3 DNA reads TGTGCTAGTGGTTTTAAGGAGACCCAGTACTTC.

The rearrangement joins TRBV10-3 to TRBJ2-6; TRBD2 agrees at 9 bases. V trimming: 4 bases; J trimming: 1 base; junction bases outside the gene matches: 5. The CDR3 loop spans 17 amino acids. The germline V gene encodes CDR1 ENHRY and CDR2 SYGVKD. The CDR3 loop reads CAISVSGGRSGANVLTF. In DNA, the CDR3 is TGTGCCATCAGTGTTAGCGGGGGTCGATCTGGGGCCAACGTCCTGACTTTC.

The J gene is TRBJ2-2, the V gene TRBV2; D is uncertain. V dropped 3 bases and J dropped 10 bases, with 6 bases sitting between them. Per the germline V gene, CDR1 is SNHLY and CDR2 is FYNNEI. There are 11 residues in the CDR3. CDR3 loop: CASSDLAELFF. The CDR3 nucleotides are TGTGCCAGCAGTGATTTAGCGGAGCTGTTTTTT.